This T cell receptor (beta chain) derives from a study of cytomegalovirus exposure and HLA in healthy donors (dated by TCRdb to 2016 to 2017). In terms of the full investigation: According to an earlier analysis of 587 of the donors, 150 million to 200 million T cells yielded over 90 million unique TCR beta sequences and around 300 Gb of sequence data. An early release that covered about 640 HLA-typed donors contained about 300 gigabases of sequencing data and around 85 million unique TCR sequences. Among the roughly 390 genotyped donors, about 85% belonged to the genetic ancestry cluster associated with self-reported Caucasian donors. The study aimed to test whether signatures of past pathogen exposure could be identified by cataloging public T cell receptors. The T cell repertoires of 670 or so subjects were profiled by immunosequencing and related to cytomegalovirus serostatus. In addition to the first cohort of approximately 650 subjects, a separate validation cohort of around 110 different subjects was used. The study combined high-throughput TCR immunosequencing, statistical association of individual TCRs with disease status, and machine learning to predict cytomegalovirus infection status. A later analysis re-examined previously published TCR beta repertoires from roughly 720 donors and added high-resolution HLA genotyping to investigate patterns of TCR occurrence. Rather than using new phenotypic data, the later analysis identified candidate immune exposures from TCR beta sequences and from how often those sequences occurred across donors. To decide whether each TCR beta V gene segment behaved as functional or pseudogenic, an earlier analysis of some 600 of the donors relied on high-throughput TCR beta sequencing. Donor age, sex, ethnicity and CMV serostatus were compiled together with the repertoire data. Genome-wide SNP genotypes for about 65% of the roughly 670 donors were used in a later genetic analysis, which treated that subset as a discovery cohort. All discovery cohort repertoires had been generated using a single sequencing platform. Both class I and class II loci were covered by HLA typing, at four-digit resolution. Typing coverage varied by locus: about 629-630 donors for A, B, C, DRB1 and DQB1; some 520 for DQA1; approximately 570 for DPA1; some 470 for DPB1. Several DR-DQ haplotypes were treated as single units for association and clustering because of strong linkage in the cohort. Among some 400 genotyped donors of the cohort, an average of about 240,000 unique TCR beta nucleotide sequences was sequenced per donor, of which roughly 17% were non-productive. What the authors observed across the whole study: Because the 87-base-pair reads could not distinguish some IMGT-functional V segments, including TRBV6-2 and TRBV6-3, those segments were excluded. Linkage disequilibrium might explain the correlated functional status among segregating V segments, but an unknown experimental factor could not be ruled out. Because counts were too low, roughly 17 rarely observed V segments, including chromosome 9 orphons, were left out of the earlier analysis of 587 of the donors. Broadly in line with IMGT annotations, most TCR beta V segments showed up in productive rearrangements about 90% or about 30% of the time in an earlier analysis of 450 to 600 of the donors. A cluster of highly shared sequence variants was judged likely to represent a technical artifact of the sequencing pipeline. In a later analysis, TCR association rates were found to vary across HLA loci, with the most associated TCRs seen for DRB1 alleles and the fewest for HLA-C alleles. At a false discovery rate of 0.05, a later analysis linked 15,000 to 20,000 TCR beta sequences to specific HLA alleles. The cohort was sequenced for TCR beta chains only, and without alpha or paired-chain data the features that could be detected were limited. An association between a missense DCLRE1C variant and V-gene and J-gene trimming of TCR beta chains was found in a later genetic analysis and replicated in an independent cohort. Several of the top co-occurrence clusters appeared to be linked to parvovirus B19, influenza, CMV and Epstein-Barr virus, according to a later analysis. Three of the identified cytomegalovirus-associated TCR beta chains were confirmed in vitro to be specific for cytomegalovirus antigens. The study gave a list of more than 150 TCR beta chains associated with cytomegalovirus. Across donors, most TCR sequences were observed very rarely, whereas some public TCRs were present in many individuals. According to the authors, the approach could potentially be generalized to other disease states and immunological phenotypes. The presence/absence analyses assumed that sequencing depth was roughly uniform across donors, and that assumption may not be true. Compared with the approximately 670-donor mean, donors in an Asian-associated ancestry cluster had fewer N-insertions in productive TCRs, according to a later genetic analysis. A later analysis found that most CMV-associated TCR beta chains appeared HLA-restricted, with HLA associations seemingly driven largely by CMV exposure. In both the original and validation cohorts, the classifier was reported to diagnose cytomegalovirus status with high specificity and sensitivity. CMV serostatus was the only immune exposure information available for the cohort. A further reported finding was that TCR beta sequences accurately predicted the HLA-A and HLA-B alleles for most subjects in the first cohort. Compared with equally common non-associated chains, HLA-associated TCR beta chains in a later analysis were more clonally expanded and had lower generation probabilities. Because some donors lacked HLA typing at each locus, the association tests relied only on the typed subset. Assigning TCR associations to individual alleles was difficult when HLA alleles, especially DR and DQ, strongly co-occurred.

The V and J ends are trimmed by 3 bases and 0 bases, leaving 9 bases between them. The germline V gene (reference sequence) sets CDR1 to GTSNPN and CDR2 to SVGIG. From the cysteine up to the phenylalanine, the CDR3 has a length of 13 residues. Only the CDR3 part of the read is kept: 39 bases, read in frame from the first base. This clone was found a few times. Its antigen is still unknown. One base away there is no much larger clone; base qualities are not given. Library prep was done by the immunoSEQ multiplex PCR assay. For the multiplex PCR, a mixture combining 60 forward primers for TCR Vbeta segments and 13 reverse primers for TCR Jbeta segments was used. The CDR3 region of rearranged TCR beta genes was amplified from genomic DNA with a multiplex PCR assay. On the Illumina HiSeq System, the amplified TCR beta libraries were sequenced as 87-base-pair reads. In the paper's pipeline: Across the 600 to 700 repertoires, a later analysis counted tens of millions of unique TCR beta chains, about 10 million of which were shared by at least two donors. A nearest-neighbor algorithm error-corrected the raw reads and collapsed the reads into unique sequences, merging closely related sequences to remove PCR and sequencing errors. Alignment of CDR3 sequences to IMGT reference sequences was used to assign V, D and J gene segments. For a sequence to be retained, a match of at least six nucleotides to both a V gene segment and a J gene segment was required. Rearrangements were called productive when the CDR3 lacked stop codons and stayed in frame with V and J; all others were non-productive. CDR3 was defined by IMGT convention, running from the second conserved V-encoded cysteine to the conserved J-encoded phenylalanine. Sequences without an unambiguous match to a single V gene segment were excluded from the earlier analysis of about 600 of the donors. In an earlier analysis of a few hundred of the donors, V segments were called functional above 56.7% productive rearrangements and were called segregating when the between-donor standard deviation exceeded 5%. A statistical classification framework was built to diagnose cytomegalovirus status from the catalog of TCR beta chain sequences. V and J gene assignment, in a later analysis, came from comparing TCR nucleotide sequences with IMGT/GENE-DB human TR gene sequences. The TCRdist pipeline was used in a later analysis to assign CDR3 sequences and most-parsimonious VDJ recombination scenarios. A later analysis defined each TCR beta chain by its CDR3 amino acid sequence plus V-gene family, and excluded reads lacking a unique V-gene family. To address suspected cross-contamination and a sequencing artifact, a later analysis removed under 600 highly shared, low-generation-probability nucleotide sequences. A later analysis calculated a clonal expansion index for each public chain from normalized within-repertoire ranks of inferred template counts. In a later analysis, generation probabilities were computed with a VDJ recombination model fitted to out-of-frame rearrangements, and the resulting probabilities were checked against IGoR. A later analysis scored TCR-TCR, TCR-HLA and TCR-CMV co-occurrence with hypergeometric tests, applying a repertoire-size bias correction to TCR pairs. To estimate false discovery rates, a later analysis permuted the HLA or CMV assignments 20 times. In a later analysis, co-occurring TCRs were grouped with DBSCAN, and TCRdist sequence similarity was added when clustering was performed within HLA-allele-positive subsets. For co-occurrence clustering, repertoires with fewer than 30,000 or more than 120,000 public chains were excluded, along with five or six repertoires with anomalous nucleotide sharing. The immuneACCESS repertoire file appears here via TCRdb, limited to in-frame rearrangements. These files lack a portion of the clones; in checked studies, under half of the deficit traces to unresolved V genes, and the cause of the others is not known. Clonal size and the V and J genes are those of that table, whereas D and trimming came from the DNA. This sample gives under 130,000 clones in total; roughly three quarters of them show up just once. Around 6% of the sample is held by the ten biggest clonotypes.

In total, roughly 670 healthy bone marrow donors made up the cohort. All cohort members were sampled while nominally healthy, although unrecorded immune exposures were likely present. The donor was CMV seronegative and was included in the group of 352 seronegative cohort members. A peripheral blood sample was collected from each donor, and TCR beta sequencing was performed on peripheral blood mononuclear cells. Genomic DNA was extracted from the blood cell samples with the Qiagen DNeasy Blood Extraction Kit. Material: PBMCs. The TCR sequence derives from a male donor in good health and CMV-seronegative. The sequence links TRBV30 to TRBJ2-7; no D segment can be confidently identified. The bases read TGTGCCTGGAGAACTACGAACTCCTACGAGCAGTACTTC. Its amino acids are CAWRTTNSYEQYF. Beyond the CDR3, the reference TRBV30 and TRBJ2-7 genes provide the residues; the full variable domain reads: SQTIHQWPATLVQPVGSPLSLECTVEGTSNPNLYWYRQAAGRGLQLLFYSVGIGQISSEVPQNLSASRPQDRQFILSSKKLLLSDSGFYLCAWRTTNSYEQYFGPGTRLTVT.